The 7 T cell receptor beta chains given below trace back to one sample, sequenced in a study of cytomegalovirus exposure and HLA in healthy donors. The study ran its PCR with 60 Vbeta and 13 Jbeta primers. The protocol was immunoSEQ multiplex PCR, while the TCRdb copy is restricted to in-frame clones and leaves out a portion. The table records approximately 180,000 clones, more than 65% of them present only once. Sample: PBMCs. Receptors were obtained from a woman under 40 in good health and CMV-seronegative.

This clone was seen only a few times. This chain uses TRBV7-9 with TRBJ1-5; 8 bases are shared with TRBD1. The CDR3 has 15 residues. J lost 6 bases, V lost 1 base, and 5 bases had no gene match. Germline assignment: CDR1 SEHNR and CDR2 FQNEAQ (reference sequence). The CDR3: CASSLGAGGTQPQHF. The CDR3 DNA sequence: TGTGCCAGCAGCTTAGGGGCAGGGGGCACTCAGCCCCAGCATTTT.

The genes are TRBV5-1 and TRBJ2-3; 9 nucleotides line up with TRBD2. Germline-derived CDR1 and CDR2 are SGHRS and YFSETQ. Unmatched junction bases numbered 4, after V lost 0 bases and J lost 2 bases. The CDR3 runs 16 residues. The CDR3: CASSLEASGDTDTQYF. The CDR3 nucleotides are TGCGCCAGCAGCTTGGAGGCTAGCGGGGACACAGATACGCAGTATTTT.

The rearrangement uses TRBV7-2 and TRBJ2-3, with 7 bases lining up with TRBD2. Germline V gene sequence: CDR1 SGHTA, CDR2 FQGNSA. Unmatched junction bases numbered 4, after V lost 1 base and J lost 6 bases. The CDR3 contains 14 residues. This CDR3 reads CASSLGGGADTQYF. The CDR3, as DNA: TGTGCCAGCAGCTTAGGGGGGGGAGCCGATACGCAGTATTTT.

This chain uses TRBV7-9 with TRBJ2-7; maybe TRBD2 (5 bases). Germline V lookup: CDR1 SEHNR, CDR2 FQNEAQ (reference sequence). V lost 4 bases and J 5 bases, leaving 18 bases between the germline ends. This CDR3 is built from 15 residues. The CDR3 DNA reads as TGTGCCAGCAGCTCTCCGCCTCCGGGATCGCACGAGCAGTACTTC. It specifies CASSSPPPGSHEQYF. The full variable domain, its missing parts supplied by reference TRBV7-9 and TRBJ2-7, is DTGVSQNPRHKITKRGQNVTFRCDPISEHNRLYWYRQTLGQGPEFLTYFQNEAQLEKSRLLSDRFSAERPKGSFSTLEIQRTEQGDSAMYLCASSSPPPGSHEQYFGPGTRLTVT.

The genes are TRBV6-5 and TRBJ2-7; maybe TRBD1 (6 bases). The CDR3 extends over 13 amino acids. Trimming pared 6 bases from V and 11 bases from J, leaving 20 bases between. CDR1 MNHEY and CDR2 SVGAGI come from the germline V gene. This CDR3 reads CASSFTGQNLEYF. CDR3 sequence (DNA): TGTGCCAGCAGCTTTACCGGACAGAATCTGGAGTACTTC.

V usage is TRBV7-2 and J usage is TRBJ1-5, with a possible D match to TRBD1 (6 bases). The CDR3 is made up of 16 amino acids. V was clipped by 5 bases and J by 1 base, with 15 bases between them. Germline assignment: CDR1 SGHTA and CDR2 FQGNSA. The CDR3 loop is CASSPRGRRSNQPQHF. CDR3 coding DNA: TGTGCCAGCAGCCCGAGGGGGAGACGGAGCAATCAGCCCCAGCATTTT.

The chain combines TRBV7-9 with TRBJ2-7; D perhaps matches TRBD1 (5 bases). This CDR3 has 14 residues. Per germline, CDR1 SEHNR and CDR2 FQNEAQ (reference sequence). Trimming stripped 3 bases from V and 0 bases from J, with 9 bases between. CDR3 bases: TGTGCCAGCAGCTTCCGACAGAACTCCTACGAGCAGTACTTC. Translation gives CASSFRQNSYEQYF. The whole variable domain, filled in from reference TRBV7-9 and TRBJ2-7, reads DTGVSQNPRHKITKRGQNVTFRCDPISEHNRLYWYRQTLGQGPEFLTYFQNEAQLEKSRLLSDRFSAERPKGSFSTLEIQRTEQGDSAMYLCASSFRQNSYEQYFGPGTRLTVT.